This T cell receptor (beta chain) was retrieved from a study of blood T cell repertoires in COVID-19. In the study overall: Donors in the United States, Italy and Spain gave samples during acute or convalescent COVID-19. T cells, B-cell-depleted T cells, or PBMCs provided the cDNA or gDNA that served as material.

Per the study methods: Reference gene primer amplification gave nucleated cell count estimates. The table came from immunoSEQ multiplex PCR; TCRdb's copy has only in-frame clones and leaves some out. V, J and clone size reflect that table, while D and trimming were determined from the DNA. The sample records around 77,000 clones, about nine tenths being singletons. Looked up from germline, CDR1 is KGHSH and CDR2 is LQKENI. Trimming pared 2 bases from V and 7 bases from J, leaving 12 bases between. The CDR3 consists of 15 residues. What was sequenced was peripheral blood. This clonotype originated in an elderly woman with active or convalescent COVID-19. The chain employs TRBV18 and TRBJ1-6; TRBD1 is a possible D gene (5 bases). The CDR3 region is CASSPNEAGNSPLHF. The DNA for the CDR3 is TGTGCCAGCTCACCAAACGAAGCAGGGAATTCACCCCTCCACTTT. The full variable domain, rest sourced from reference TRBV18 and TRBJ1-6, is NAGVMQNPRHLVRRRGQEARLRCSPMKGHSHVYWYRQLPEEGLKFMVYLQKENIIDESGMPKERFSAEFPKEGPSILRIQQVVRGDSAAYFCASSPNEAGNSPLHFGNGTRLTVT.